These T cell receptor beta chains were read from a single sample in a study of T cells after yellow fever vaccination. TCRdb recomputed calls from the 5' RACE reads with MiXCR, one row per CDR3 protein. The table includes 300,000 to 400,000 distinct CDR3 sequences, 3% to 4.5% detected once. This specimen consisted of PBMCs, obtained 5 days after the yellow fever booster vaccination. The source of these receptors is a man in his late teens or twenties who received the YFV17D yellow fever vaccine. Each CDR3 is given with its conserved first and last residue.

J: TRBJ2-1; V: TRBV4-3; CDR3: CASSQDVRSERGPRGNEQFF
J: TRBJ1-6; V: TRBV29-1; CDR3: CSVSEGSSYNSPLHF
J: TRBJ2-1; V: TRBV24-1; CDR3: CATSDYSGGSPEQFF
J: TRBJ2-2; V: TRBV5-1; CDR3: CASSLAASGGKTGELFF
J: TRBJ1-6; V: TRBV6-5; CDR3: CASSTNRGDLHF
J: TRBJ1-4; V: TRBV6-5; CDR3: CASSYQTIRQGLDEKLFF
J: TRBJ1-2; V: TRBV6-5; CDR3: CASSPALSYGYTF
J: TRBJ1-5; V: TRBV12-3/TRBV12-4; CDR3: CASSLPPNQPQHF
J: TRBJ2-6; V: TRBV7-2; CDR3: CASSNRDSGANVLTF
J: TRBJ1-3; V: TRBV20-1; CDR3: CSAAEGLTGNTIYF
J: TRBJ2-5; V: TRBV9; CDR3: CASSVGGGLAGGLETQYF
J: TRBJ2-1; V: TRBV7-2; CDR3: CASSTPNRLRGGQSSYNEQFF
J: TRBJ2-1; V: TRBV29-1; CDR3: CSVHDRGKNNEQFF
J: TRBJ1-4; V: TRBV7-9; CDR3: CASAKWEEREKLFF
J: TRBJ2-2; V: TRBV5-1; CDR3: CASWGGTEATGELFF
J: TRBJ2-1; V: TRBV6-2/TRBV6-3; CDR3: CASSYTNQPGNEQFF
J: TRBJ1-2; V: TRBV7-2; CDR3: CASSHDRGLMGYTF
J: TRBJ2-3; V: TRBV18; CDR3: CASSRQPYLGLGTGQPIYTDTQYF
J: TRBJ2-2; V: TRBV5-1; CDR3: CASSSLDVYGELFF
J: TRBJ2-1; V: TRBV11-2; CDR3: CASSEGGDLRHF
J: TRBJ1-6; V: TRBV2; CDR3: CASKGDGSPLHF
J: TRBJ1-2; V: TRBV6-2/TRBV6-3; CDR3: CASSYSSQIYGYTF
J: TRBJ2-3; V: TRBV20-1; CDR3: CSAARMDTQYF
J: TRBJ1-6; V: TRBV28; CDR3: CASSLGTGVNSPLHF
J: TRBJ2-3; V: TRBV29-1; CDR3: CSVDGLGAYTDTQYF
J: TRBJ1-1; V: TRBV5-1; CDR3: CASSLDPGWTEAFF
J: TRBJ2-7; V: TRBV6-1; CDR3: CASRGSGVSYEQYF
J: TRBJ2-5; V: TRBV7-2; CDR3: CASSRPPETQYF
J: TRBJ2-1; V: TRBV4-3; CDR3: CASSREVTSGGYNEQFF
J: TRBJ2-7; V: TRBV2; CDR3: CASRDRVNYEQYF
J: TRBJ2-7; V: TRBV5-1; CDR3: CASSALAGSVTGEQYF
J: TRBJ1-5; V: TRBV20-1; CDR3: CSAWDRGSNQPQHF
J: TRBJ1-4; V: TRBV19; CDR3: CASSRQGEEKLFF